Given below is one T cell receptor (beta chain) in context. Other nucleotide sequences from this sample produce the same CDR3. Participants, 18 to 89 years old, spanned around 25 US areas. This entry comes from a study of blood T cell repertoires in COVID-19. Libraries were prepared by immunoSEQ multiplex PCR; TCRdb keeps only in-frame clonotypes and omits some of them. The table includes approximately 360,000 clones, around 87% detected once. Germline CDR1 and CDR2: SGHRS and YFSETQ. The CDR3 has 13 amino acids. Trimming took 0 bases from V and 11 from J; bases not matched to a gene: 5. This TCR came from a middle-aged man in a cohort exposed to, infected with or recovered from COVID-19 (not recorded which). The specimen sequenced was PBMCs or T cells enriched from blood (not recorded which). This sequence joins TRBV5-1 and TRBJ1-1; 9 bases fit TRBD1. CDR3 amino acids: CASSLVGQGVAFF. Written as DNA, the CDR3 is TGCGCCAGCAGCTTGGTGGGACAGGGTGTCGCTTTCTTT.